Sequencing of this TCR beta chain was carried out in a study of CD8+ T cells in alopecia areata. Study-level findings and limits: Greater clonality was observed in lesional scalp samples, especially alopecia totalis/universalis, versus normal scalp. Scalp samples also yield sequences of resident alphabeta T cells from normal skin.

Extraction and reverse transcription of RNA yielded cDNA as the sequencing template. Repertoires were generated with immunoSEQ multiplex PCR, while TCRdb's copy carries only in-frame clones and drops some. The sample holds roughly 150,000 clones; 55% to 65% are singletons and the top ten take over 4%. Germline lookup yields CDR1 SNHLY and CDR2 FYNNEI. The germline V and J ends were trimmed by 7 bases and 0 bases, with 13 bases remaining between them. There are 14 residues in the CDR3. With respect to this clone: Its specificity is not known.

PBMCs were stained for CD3, CD4 and CD8, and CD4+ and CD8+ T cells were sorted. Sequencing was performed on CD4+ T cells sorted from blood. The chain recombines TRBV2 with TRBJ2-7; TRBD1 might be the D (6 bases). The TCR was taken from a human donor in good health. CDR3 loop: CASKSWGPSYEQYF. The CDR3 nucleotides are TGTGCCAGCAAAAGTTGGGGGCCCTCCTACGAGCAGTACTTC.